This passage covers 3 T cell receptor beta chains from one sample sequenced in a study of shared clonotypes between healthy human individuals. Measured with immunoSEQ multiplex PCR; TCRdb has only the in-frame clones, and not every one. Here the sample spans millions of clones, around 94% being singletons. Input material: naive CD4+ T cells sorted from blood. Subset of the sample: CD45RA+ positively selected. The receptors stem from a man between 18 and 35 years old in good health.

The chain couples TRBV5-1 to TRBJ1-4, with D maybe TRBD1 (5 bases). The ends were cut back, 3 bases at V and 4 bases at J, with 10 bases in the middle. This CDR3 has 14 residues. Germline CDR1 SGHRS, CDR2 YFSETQ. CDR3 DNA sequence: TGCGCCAGCAGCTCTCAGGGAGTTAATGAAAAACTGTTTTTT. Protein: CASSSQGVNEKLFF.

Only a few counts were recorded for this clone. The CDR3 loop reads CAWRDRFGSPLHF. For the CDR3, the DNA is TGTGCCTGGAGAGACAGGTTCGGATCACCCCTCCACTTT. J is TRBJ1-6 and V is TRBV30; weak D call: TRBD1 (6 bases). The CDR3 extends over 13 amino acids. V was pared by 3 bases and J by 10 bases, with 13 bases between. Germline V lookup: CDR1 GTSNPN, CDR2 SVGIG (reference sequence).

V gene TRBV4-1 combines with J gene TRBJ2-1; 7 bases line up with TRBD1. The CDR3 has 15 amino acids. The ends lost 4 bases at V and 0 bases at J; junction bases unmatched: 3. Germline assignment: CDR1 MGHRA and CDR2 YSYEKL. CDR3: CASSPDRVSYNEQFF. CDR3 DNA: TGCGCCAGCAGCCCAGACAGGGTCTCCTACAATGAGCAGTTCTTC.